This paragraph reports one T cell receptor (beta chain). Its antigen remains unidentified. TCRdb keeps only in-frame clones here, not all; method: immunoSEQ multiplex PCR. The sample holds about 14,000 clones, approximately 90% seen once. The sample comes from a study of T cell clonotyping in hematopoietic cell transplantation. Study outcomes and limitations: Few recipient clonotypes overlapped donors; over 95% were de novo at given depth. Without cell sorting, CD4 versus CD8 contributions remain unresolved. After transplant, recipient diversity fell while pathologically expanded clonotypes grew through day 180.

Trimming left V 4 bases short and J 1 base short, with 11 bases between. This CDR3 comprises 14 residues. The germline CDR1 and CDR2 sequences are SGHRS and YFSETQ. Blood collection times were about day -28 and days 30, 100, 180 posttransplant. Here the sequenced sample was PBMCs, taken 100 days after allogeneic stem cell transplant. This chain joins TRBV5-1 and TRBJ2-5, with TRBD1 as a possible D gene (6 bases). The clonotype comes from a male patient aged 45-60 years who had an allogeneic stem cell transplant from an unrelated donor, so T cells may come from the graft donor. Some clones in this sample may be carry-over from other donors' samples. The CDR3, as DNA: TGCGCCAGCAGCCCTATAGGGGGCCAAGAGACCCAGTACTTC. Translated: CASSPIGGQETQYF.